Presented here are 11 T cell receptor beta chains from one specimen sequenced in a study of cytomegalovirus exposure and HLA in healthy donors. The PCR was carried out with 60 Vbeta primers and 13 Jbeta primers. Using immunoSEQ multiplex PCR, the repertoire was profiled, and TCRdb retains in-frame clones only, with some absent. The table records about 210,000 clones, roughly three quarters of them present only once. Sequenced: PBMCs. The receptors stem from a male donor in good health and CMV-seropositive.

The chain carries TRBV5-6 and TRBJ2-5; 13 nucleotides agree with TRBD2. Germline-derived CDR1 and CDR2 are SGHDT and YYEEEE. The CDR3 is 15 residues long. V was pared by 1 base and J by 3 bases, with 0 bases of the junction left unmatched. The CDR3 here is CASSLTSGGEETQYF. DNA of the CDR3: TGTGCCAGCAGCTTGACTAGCGGGGGGGAAGAGACCCAGTACTTC.

This clone was recorded a few times. The rearrangement joins TRBV7-3 to TRBJ2-2; weak D call: TRBD1 (6 bases). Trimming removed 3 bases at V and 2 bases at J, with 22 bases between. The CDR3 contains 19 residues. Germline assignment: CDR1 SGHTA and CDR2 FQGTGA. For the CDR3, the DNA is TGTGCCAGCAGCTTTACTCTTCGTTCCCGGGACAACAACACCGGGGAGCTGTTTTTT. This sequence encodes CASSFTLRSRDNNTGELFF.

The chain joins TRBV29-1 to TRBJ2-5; D uncertain. The CDR3 runs to 12 residues. Germline values: CDR1 SQVTM, CDR2 ANQGSEA. V lost 5 bases and J 5 bases, leaving 12 bases between the germline ends. CDR3 region: CSVLVRAETQYF. CDR3 nucleotide sequence: TGCAGCGTTCTGGTACGAGCGGAGACCCAGTACTTC.

The chain recombines TRBV30 with TRBJ2-1; D ambiguous. This CDR3 is built from 12 residues. CDR1 is GTSNPN and CDR2 is SVGIG in the germline V gene (reference sequence). V dropped 0 bases and J dropped 8 bases, with 8 bases sitting between them. Here the CDR3 reads CAWSVIADEQFF. The CDR3 DNA reads TGTGCCTGGAGTGTTATAGCCGATGAGCAGTTCTTC. Drawing the rest from reference TRBV30 and TRBJ2-1, the complete variable domain is SQTIHQWPATLVQPVGSPLSLECTVEGTSNPNLYWYRQAAGRGLQLLFYSVGIGQISSEVPQNLSASRPQDRQFILSSKKLLLSDSGFYLCAWSVIADEQFFGPGTRLTVL.

This clone is a singleton in its sample. The V gene is TRBV15, the J gene TRBJ2-1; 10 positions agree with TRBD2. Trimming removed 6 bases from V and 3 bases from J; junction bases left unmatched: 5. The length of the CDR3 is 15 residues. Germline V gene sequence: CDR1 LNHNV, CDR2 YYDKDF (reference sequence). The CDR3 nucleotides read TGTGCCACCAGTTTAGCGGGAGGAAGCTACAATGAGCAGTTCTTC. It yields the protein CATSLAGGSYNEQFF. The whole variable domain, filled in from reference TRBV15 and TRBJ2-1, reads DAMVIQNPRYQVTQFGKPVTLSCSQTLNHNVMYWYQQKSSQAPKLLFHYYDKDFNNEADTPDNFQSRRPNTSFCFLDIRSPGLGDTAMYLCATSLAGGSYNEQFFGPGTRLTVL.

This sequence joins TRBV4-3 and TRBJ2-7, with 8 positions matching TRBD1. The germline V gene has CDR1 LGHNA and CDR2 YSLEER. This CDR3 has 15 amino acids. V lost 3 bases to trimming and J lost 3 bases; unmatched junction nucleotides: 7. In DNA form, the CDR3 reads TGCGCCAGCAGCCATGGGACAGGTTCGATCTACGAGCAGTACTTC. Translation: CASSHGTGSIYEQYF.

This clone appeared a single time. The J gene is TRBJ2-3, the V gene TRBV10-3, with 7 bases fitting TRBD2. Germline V gene lookup returns CDR1 ENHRY and CDR2 SYGVKD. The CDR3 totals 16 residues. After removal of 6 bases from V and 0 bases from J, the junction contained 9 bases not matched to a gene. The CDR3 loop is CAISPSSGTSTDTQYF. CDR3 sequence (DNA): TGTGCCATCAGCCCCTCTAGCGGAACTAGCACAGATACGCAGTATTTT.

DNA for the CDR3: TGTGCCAGCAGCGAGGGGGGGGAGCAGTACTTC. Its protein product is CASSEGGEQYF. The chain carries TRBV7-3 and TRBJ2-7, with D perhaps TRBD2 (7 bases). CDR3 length: 11 amino acids. Per the germline V gene, CDR1 is SGHTA and CDR2 is FQGTGA. V lost 5 bases and J lost 7, with 9 bases in between.

This clone was recorded once. The chain uses TRBV30 and TRBJ2-1; D may be TRBD2 (6 bases). CDR1 is GTSNPN, CDR2 SVGIG, per germline (reference sequence). V lost 2 bases, J lost 8 bases, and 16 bases lay in between. The CDR3 consists of 14 residues. CDR3 residues: CAWSRRGARDEQFF. The DNA of the CDR3 is TGTGCCTGGAGTAGGAGGGGCGCTAGGGATGAGCAGTTCTTC.

V is TRBV25-1 and J is TRBJ2-2; TRBD1 agrees at 8 bases. V lost 6 bases to trimming and J lost 4 bases; unmatched junction nucleotides: 1. Germline V gene lookup returns CDR1 MGHDK and CDR2 SYGVNS. The CDR3 extends over 13 amino acids. This CDR3 reads CASRDRVTGELFF. The CDR3 bases are TGTGCCAGCAGGGACAGGGTCACCGGGGAGCTGTTTTTT.

The CDR3: CASSSSWGGWETQYF. Written as DNA, the CDR3 is TGTGCCAGCAGCTCGAGTTGGGGGGGCTGGGAGACCCAGTACTTC. This rearrangement joins TRBV11-1 to TRBJ2-5; maybe TRBD2 (7 bases). The CDR3 is made up of 15 amino acids. V was cut by 4 bases and J by 5 bases, with 17 bases left in between. Germline V gives CDR1 SGHAT, CDR2 FQDESV (reference sequence).